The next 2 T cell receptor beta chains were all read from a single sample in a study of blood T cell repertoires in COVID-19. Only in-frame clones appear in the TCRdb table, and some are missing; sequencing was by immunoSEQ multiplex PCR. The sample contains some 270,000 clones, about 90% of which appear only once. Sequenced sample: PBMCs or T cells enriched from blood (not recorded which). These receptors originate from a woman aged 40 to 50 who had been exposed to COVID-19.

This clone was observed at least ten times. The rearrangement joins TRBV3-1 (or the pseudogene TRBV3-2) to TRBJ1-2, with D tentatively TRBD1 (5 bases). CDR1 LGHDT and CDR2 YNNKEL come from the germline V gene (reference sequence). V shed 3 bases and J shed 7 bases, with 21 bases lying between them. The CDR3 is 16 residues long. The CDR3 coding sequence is TGTGCCAGCAGCCATATAAGGTGGCAGGGAGGTGGTGGCTACACCTTC. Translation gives CASSHIRWQGGGGYTF.

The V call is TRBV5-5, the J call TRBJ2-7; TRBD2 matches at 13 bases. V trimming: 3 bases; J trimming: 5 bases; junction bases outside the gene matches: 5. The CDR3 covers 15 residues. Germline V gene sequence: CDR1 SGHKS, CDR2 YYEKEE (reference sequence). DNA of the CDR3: TGTGCCAGCAGCTCTGGACTAGCGGGAGTCCACGAGCAGTACGTC. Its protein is CASSSGLAGVHEQYV.